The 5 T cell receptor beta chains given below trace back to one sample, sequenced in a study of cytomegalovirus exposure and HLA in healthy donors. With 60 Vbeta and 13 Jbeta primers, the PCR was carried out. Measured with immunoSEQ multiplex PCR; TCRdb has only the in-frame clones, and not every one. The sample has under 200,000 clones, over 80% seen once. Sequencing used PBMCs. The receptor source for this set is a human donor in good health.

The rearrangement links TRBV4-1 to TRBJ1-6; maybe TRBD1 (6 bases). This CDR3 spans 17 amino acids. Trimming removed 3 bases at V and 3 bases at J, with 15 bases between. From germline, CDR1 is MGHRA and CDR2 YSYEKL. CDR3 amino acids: CASSQQDSFLYNSPLHF. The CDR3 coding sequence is TGCGCCAGCAGCCAGCAGGACAGTTTTCTCTATAATTCACCCCTCCACTTT.

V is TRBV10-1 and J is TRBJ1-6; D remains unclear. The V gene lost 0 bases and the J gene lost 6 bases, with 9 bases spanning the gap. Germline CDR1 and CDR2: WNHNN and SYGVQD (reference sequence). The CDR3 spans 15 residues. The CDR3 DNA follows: TGCGCCAGCAGTGAGTCGCGGCAGTTTAATTCACCCCTCCACTTT. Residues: CASSESRQFNSPLHF.

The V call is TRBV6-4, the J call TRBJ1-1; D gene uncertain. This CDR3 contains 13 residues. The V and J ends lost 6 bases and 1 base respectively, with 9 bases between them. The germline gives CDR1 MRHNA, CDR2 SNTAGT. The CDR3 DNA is TGTGCCAGCAGATTAACAGAGAACACTGAAGCTTTCTTT. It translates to CASRLTENTEAFF.

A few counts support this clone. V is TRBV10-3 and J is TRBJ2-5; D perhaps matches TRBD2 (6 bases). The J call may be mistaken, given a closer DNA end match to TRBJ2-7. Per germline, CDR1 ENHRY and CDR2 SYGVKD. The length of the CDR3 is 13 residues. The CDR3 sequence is CANQAGGNYEQYF. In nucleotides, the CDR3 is TGTGCCAACCAAGCGGGCGGAAATTACGAGCAGTACTTC.

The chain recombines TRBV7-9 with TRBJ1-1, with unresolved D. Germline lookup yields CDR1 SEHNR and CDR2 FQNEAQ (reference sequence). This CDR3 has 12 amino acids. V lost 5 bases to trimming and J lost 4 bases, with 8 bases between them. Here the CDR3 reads CASSQRGTEAFF. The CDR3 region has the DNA TGTGCCAGCAGCCAAAGAGGCACTGAAGCTTTCTTT. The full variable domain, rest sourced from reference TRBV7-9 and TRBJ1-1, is DTGVSQNPRHKITKRGQNVTFRCDPISEHNRLYWYRQTLGQGPEFLTYFQNEAQLEKSRLLSDRFSAERPKGSFSTLEIQRTEQGDSAMYLCASSQRGTEAFFGQGTRLTVV.